This T cell receptor beta chain came from a study of T-cell reconstitution after alpha-beta-depleted transplantation in children. Preparation of the TCRbeta library was carried out with unique molecular identifiers. TCRdb re-called the PCR reads with MiXCR, one entry per CDR3 protein. The data contain around 400,000 distinct CDR3 sequences, approximately 11% of them singletons. Between the trimmed V and J ends, which lost 5 bases and 5 bases, there was a span of 18 bases. This CDR3 spans 15 amino acids. The sequenced sample was PBMCs from the stem cell graft donor, obtained from the stem cell graft. The chain carries TRBV12-3 or TRBV12-4 and TRBJ1-1; unclear D gene. The TCR sequence derives from a human donor who donated a stem cell graft to a child with acute myeloid leukemia. The DNA of the CDR3 is TGTGCCAGCAGTCCCGGAACAAGGCTGACAACTGAAGCTTTCTTT. It is translated as CASSPGTRLTTEAFF.